This TCR beta chain was observed in a study of OX40 agonist ivuxolimab in advanced cancers. Study as a whole: Enrollees could have had prior anti-PD-1, anti-PD-L1 or anti-CTLA-4 therapy, which approximately 40% had received. Three patients showed partial responses: one hepatocellular carcinoma and two cutaneous melanoma cases.

Here immunoSEQ multiplex PCR was the method, and the copy in TCRdb shows in-frame clones only, minus some. The sample includes 95,000 to 100,000 clones, about 80% seen only once; the top ten take over 1.3%. Patients were ineligible given autoimmune disease history or systemic immunosuppression. This clone was seen only a few times. Germline CDR1 LNHDA, CDR2 SQIVND (reference sequence). After removal of 5 bases from V and 10 bases from J, the junction contained 6 bases not matched to a gene. The CDR3 runs to 13 residues. The V call is TRBV19, the J call TRBJ2-7; 12 bases align to TRBD2. The sequences come from CD4+ or CD8+ T cells sorted from blood, collected in a trial of the OX40 agonist ivuxolimab. The origin of this receptor is an adult with an advanced solid tumor such as melanoma, head and neck, liver or kidney cancer. CDR3 coding DNA: TGTGCCAGTAGTCGACTAGCGGGAGAATATCAGTACTTC. Translated: CASSRLAGEYQYF.